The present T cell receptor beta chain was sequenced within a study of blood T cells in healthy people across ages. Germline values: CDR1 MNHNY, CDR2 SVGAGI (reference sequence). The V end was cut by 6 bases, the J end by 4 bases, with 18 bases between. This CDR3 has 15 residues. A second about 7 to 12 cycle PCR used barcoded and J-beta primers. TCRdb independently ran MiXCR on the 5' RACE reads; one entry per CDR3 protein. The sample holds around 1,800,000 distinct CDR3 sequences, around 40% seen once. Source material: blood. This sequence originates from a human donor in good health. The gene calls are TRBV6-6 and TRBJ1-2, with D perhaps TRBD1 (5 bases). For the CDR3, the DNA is TGTGCCAGCAGACCCGGGACGGTCCAGACCTATGGCTACACCTTC. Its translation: CASRPGTVQTYGYTF.